These T cell receptor beta chains were read from a single sample in a study of blood T cell repertoires in COVID-19. Sequenced by immunoSEQ multiplex PCR; TCRdb stores in-frame clones only, minus some. The sample contains around 150,000 clones, approximately 91% of which appear only once. Specimen: peripheral blood. The receptors shown here come from a man aged 50 to 59 with active or convalescent COVID-19. Both conserved end residues are part of each CDR3. A D gene is named only where the DNA matches it firmly. Rows give clone size only sometimes, using once, few, many, or a class for an expanded clone.

clone_size: -; v_call: TRBV6-5; cdr3_length: 15; d_call: -; j_call: TRBJ1-1; cdr3_aa: CASNHEGGLNTEAFF; cdr3_nt: TGTGCCAGCAACCATGAAGGGGGTTTGAACACTGAAGCTTTCTTT
clone_size: -; v_call: TRBV5-4; cdr3_length: 14; d_call: -; j_call: TRBJ2-4; cdr3_aa: CASRFDRSENIQYF; cdr3_nt: TGTGCCAGCAGATTTGACAGGAGCGAAAACATTCAGTACTTC
clone_size: -; v_call: TRBV11-1; cdr3_length: 12; d_call: TRBD1; j_call: TRBJ2-7; cdr3_aa: CASSPDRVEQYF; cdr3_nt: TGTGCCAGCAGCCCGGACAGGGTCGAGCAGTACTTC
clone_size: -; v_call: TRBV27; cdr3_length: 14; d_call: TRBD2; j_call: TRBJ2-3; cdr3_aa: CASALGGRGDTQYF; cdr3_nt: TGTGCCAGCGCATTGGGGGGGAGGGGAGATACGCAGTATTTT
clone_size: -; v_call: TRBV3-1/TRBV3-2; cdr3_length: 15; d_call: TRBD1; j_call: TRBJ1-1; cdr3_aa: CASSPQTGVGTEAFF; cdr3_nt: TGTGCCAGCAGCCCCCAGACAGGGGTTGGCACTGAAGCTTTCTTT
clone_size: few; v_call: TRBV7-9; cdr3_length: 17; d_call: TRBD1; j_call: TRBJ2-7; cdr3_aa: CASSEGQGAPQPYEQYF; cdr3_nt: TGTGCCAGCAGCGAAGGACAGGGGGCTCCCCAGCCCTACGAGCAGTACTTC
clone_size: few; v_call: TRBV2; cdr3_length: 14; d_call: -; j_call: TRBJ2-1; cdr3_aa: CASSEAGTANEQFF; cdr3_nt: TGTGCCAGCAGTGAAGCGGGCACAGCCAATGAGCAGTTCTTC
clone_size: few; v_call: TRBV3-1/TRBV3-2; cdr3_length: 12; d_call: TRBD1; j_call: TRBJ1-1; cdr3_aa: CASSRGQGLAFF; cdr3_nt: TGTGCCAGCAGCCGCGGACAGGGGCTAGCTTTCTTT
clone_size: -; v_call: TRBV4-1; cdr3_length: 17; d_call: TRBD1; j_call: TRBJ1-2; cdr3_aa: CASSSRGQGVTKDGYTF; cdr3_nt: TGCGCCAGCAGCTCTAGGGGACAGGGGGTTACAAAGGACGGCTACACCTTC
clone_size: -; v_call: TRBV9; cdr3_length: 14; d_call: TRBD1; j_call: TRBJ2-7; cdr3_aa: CASSVSGTAYEQYF; cdr3_nt: TGTGCCAGCAGCGTGTCCGGGACAGCTTACGAGCAGTACTTC
clone_size: -; v_call: TRBV11-2; cdr3_length: 15; d_call: TRBD1; j_call: TRBJ1-6; cdr3_aa: CASSPRDRVFSPLHF; cdr3_nt: TGTGCCAGCAGCCCCCGGGACAGGGTTTTTTCACCCCTCCACTTT
clone_size: -; v_call: TRBV4-3; cdr3_length: 13; d_call: -; j_call: TRBJ2-5; cdr3_aa: CASSPGSRETQYF; cdr3_nt: TGCGCCAGCAGCCCGGGATCGCGGGAGACCCAGTACTTC
clone_size: -; v_call: TRBV28; cdr3_length: 14; d_call: -; j_call: TRBJ1-3; cdr3_aa: CASNEQGTGNTIYF; cdr3_nt: TGTGCCAGCAATGAGCAGGGGACTGGAAACACCATATATTTT
clone_size: once; v_call: TRBV7-2; cdr3_length: 15; d_call: TRBD2; j_call: TRBJ2-5; cdr3_aa: CASSKRTSTGETQYF; cdr3_nt: TGTGCCAGCAGCAAGAGGACTAGTACGGGAGAGACCCAGTACTTC
clone_size: -; v_call: TRBV5-6; cdr3_length: 15; d_call: -; j_call: TRBJ2-7; cdr3_aa: CASSSAPGSTYEQYF; cdr3_nt: TGTGCCAGCAGCTCGGCTCCGGGGTCCACCTACGAGCAGTACTTC
clone_size: -; v_call: TRBV6-1; cdr3_length: 16; d_call: TRBD1; j_call: TRBJ2-2; cdr3_aa: CASSEVGTGISGELFF; cdr3_nt: TGTGCCAGCAGTGAAGTTGGGACAGGGATCTCCGGGGAGCTGTTTTTT
clone_size: -; v_call: TRBV5-1; cdr3_length: 14; d_call: -; j_call: TRBJ2-7; cdr3_aa: CASSLKGGGLEQYF; cdr3_nt: TGCGCCAGCAGCTTAAAAGGCGGAGGCCTGGAGCAGTACTTC
clone_size: -; v_call: TRBV2; cdr3_length: 15; d_call: TRBD1; j_call: TRBJ1-5; cdr3_aa: CGSALDRGVWQPQHF; cdr3_nt: TGTGGAAGCGCCCTGGACAGGGGGGTTTGGCAGCCCCAGCATTTT
clone_size: -; v_call: TRBV5-4; cdr3_length: 14; d_call: -; j_call: TRBJ1-2; cdr3_aa: CASSLALSGYGYTF; cdr3_nt: TGTGCCAGCAGCTTGGCGTTGTCAGGCTATGGCTACACCTTC
clone_size: few; v_call: TRBV10-1; cdr3_length: 15; d_call: -; j_call: TRBJ1-5; cdr3_aa: CASSVFGQGDQPQHF; cdr3_nt: TGCGCCAGCAGTGTATTCGGGCAGGGCGATCAGCCCCAGCATTTT
clone_size: -; v_call: TRBV27; cdr3_length: 15; d_call: -; j_call: TRBJ2-2; cdr3_aa: CASTKTTSIAGELFF; cdr3_nt: TGTGCCAGCACTAAGACTACCAGCATCGCCGGGGAGCTGTTTTTT
clone_size: -; v_call: TRBV28; cdr3_length: 16; d_call: TRBD1; j_call: TRBJ2-2; cdr3_aa: CASRQKLGQGTGELFF; cdr3_nt: TGTGCCAGCAGACAAAAACTCGGACAGGGCACCGGGGAGCTGTTTTTT
clone_size: -; v_call: TRBV2; cdr3_length: 16; d_call: -; j_call: TRBJ2-5; cdr3_aa: CASSVPFPTGLETQYF; cdr3_nt: TGTGCCAGCAGTGTTCCCTTCCCTACAGGGCTTGAGACCCAGTACTTC
clone_size: -; v_call: TRBV6-5; cdr3_length: 12; d_call: -; j_call: TRBJ2-7; cdr3_aa: CASSQGPNEQYF; cdr3_nt: TGTGCCAGCAGTCAGGGGCCCAACGAGCAGTACTTC
clone_size: -; v_call: TRBV3-1/TRBV3-2; cdr3_length: 13; d_call: TRBD1; j_call: TRBJ1-1; cdr3_aa: CASSLGQGVEAFF; cdr3_nt: TGTGCCAGCAGCCTTGGACAGGGGGTTGAAGCTTTCTTT